Following are 30 T cell receptor beta chains from one sample sequenced in a study of cytomegalovirus exposure and HLA in healthy donors (dated by TCRdb to about 2017). The protocol used for the library was the immunoSEQ multiplex PCR assay. The multiplex PCR relied on a mix of 60 forward primers for TCR Vbeta segments and 13 reverse primers for TCR Jbeta segments. In its TCRdb copy, this immuneACCESS table keeps in-frame sequences only and misses some clones. Where compared with another copy, unresolved V genes explain less than half of these, and the others have no known cause. The sample profile shows more than 100,000 clones; around 79% of them were found once. The top ten clones comprise approximately 4.1% of the sample. Source material: PBMCs. These receptors all stem from a woman between 40 and 55 years old in good health and CMV-seronegative.

This clone was found once. The J gene is TRBJ2-5, the V gene TRBV10-3; 10 nucleotides agree with TRBD2. CDR1 and CDR2 from the germline V gene are ENHRY and SYGVKD. V shed 4 bases and J 5 bases; nucleotides not matched to a gene: 10. CDR3 length: 16 amino acids. The CDR3 region has the DNA TGTGCCATCAGTGGAGGAGGAGCGGGGGGGACGGAGACCCAGTACTTC. It encodes CAISGGGAGGTETQYF.

Worth noting for this clone: At one end the junction does not follow the germline gene, possibly because of a read error. The V call is TRBV10-3, the J call TRBJ2-7; D gene ambiguous. Germline lookup yields CDR1 ENHRY and CDR2 SYGVKD. The CDR3 consists of 14 residues. In DNA, the CDR3 is TGTGCCATCACTGAGGCCGCTAGCTCCTACGAGCAGTACTTC. It encodes CAITEAASSYEQYF.

The chain joins TRBV6-6 to TRBJ1-2; TRBD1 might be the D (5 bases). Trimming stripped 2 bases from V and 2 bases from J, with 6 bases between. CDR3 size: 13 residues. Germline-derived CDR1 and CDR2 are MNHNY and SVGAGI (reference sequence). DNA of the CDR3: TGTGCCAGCAGTTACGACAGCAACTATGGCTACACCTTC. Translated: CASSYDSNYGYTF.

The genes are TRBV6-6 and TRBJ1-1, with unresolved D. Germline lookup yields CDR1 MNHNY and CDR2 SVGAGI (reference sequence). The CDR3 length is 14 residues. Deletions cut 0 bases from V and 4 bases from J, with 9 bases between. The CDR3 DNA follows: TGTGCCAGCAGTTACTCGACCGGAGCCACTGAAGCTTTCTTT. Amino acids: CASSYSTGATEAFF.

The chain couples TRBV5-5 to TRBJ2-7, with a possible D match to TRBD1 (6 bases). Trimming took 4 bases from V and 0 from J, leaving 8 bases between them. Germline V gene data show CDR1 as SGHKS and CDR2 as YYEKEE (reference sequence). This CDR3 is built from 13 residues. The CDR3 DNA follows: TGTGCCAGCAGCCCGGACAGCTCCTACGAGCAGTACTTC. It encodes CASSPDSSYEQYF.

V gene TRBV19 combines with J gene TRBJ2-3; 9 bases agree with TRBD2. Germline CDR1 reads LNHDA; CDR2 reads SQIVND (reference sequence). V was clipped by 3 bases and J by 6 bases; unmatched bases: 10. The CDR3 sequence is 16 residues long. The CDR3 DNA reads as TGTGCCAGTAGTATGGGGATAGCGGGGGCGGGGGATACGCAGTATTTT. This sequence encodes CASSMGIAGAGDTQYF.

This sequence joins TRBV5-1 and TRBJ1-2; D unclear. V shed 0 bases and J shed 2 bases, with 8 bases lying between them. Germline V gene data show CDR1 as SGHRS and CDR2 as YFSETQ. The CDR3 runs to 14 residues. CDR3 sequence: CASSLATSNYGYTF. The CDR3 DNA reads TGCGCCAGCAGCTTGGCCACGAGCAACTATGGCTACACCTTC.

The J gene is TRBJ2-3, the V gene TRBV4-1; TRBD2 might be the D (6 bases). Trimming removed 1 base at V and 5 bases at J, with 10 bases between. CDR3 size: 14 residues. CDR1 and CDR2 from the germline V gene are MGHRA and YSYEKL. The CDR3 DNA is TGCGCCAGCAGCCAAGTCGGGGGTAGAGATACGCAGTATTTT. It encodes CASSQVGGRDTQYF.

The CDR3 region is CASSGRGAGNQPQHF. The CDR3 DNA reads as TGTGCCAGCAGCGGACGGGGGGCGGGCAATCAGCCCCAGCATTTT. V usage is TRBV2 and J usage is TRBJ1-5; a possible D gene is TRBD1 (6 bases). V dropped 6 bases and J dropped 2 bases, with 14 bases sitting between them. The CDR3 length is 15 residues. The germline gives CDR1 SNHLY, CDR2 FYNNEI.

CDR3 amino acids: CASSLEGGEQYF. The CDR3 DNA reads as TGTGCCAGCAGCTTAGAAGGGGGCGAGCAGTACTTC. This chain joins TRBV7-9 and TRBJ2-7, with D possibly matching TRBD1 (6 bases). The CDR3 has 12 residues. Trimming pared 1 base from V and 6 bases from J, leaving 7 bases between. Germline V gene sequence: CDR1 SEHNR, CDR2 FQNEAQ (reference sequence).

The V and J genes are TRBV13 and TRBJ1-1, with TRBD1 matching 7 bases. The CDR3 runs 17 residues. The V and J ends lost 0 bases and 1 base, in that order; junction bases with no gene match: 8. CDR1 PRHDT and CDR2 FYEKMQ come from the germline V gene (reference sequence). CDR3 nucleotides: TGTGCCAGCAGCTTAGGCGGGGGGGGACAGCAGAACACTGAAGCTTTCTTT. Translation gives CASSLGGGGQQNTEAFF.

This chain joins TRBV19 and TRBJ1-2; D is uncertain. The CDR3 contains 13 residues. Trimming took off 5 bases at V and 5 bases at J, with 12 bases between the two ends. CDR1 is LNHDA and CDR2 is SQIVND in the germline V gene (reference sequence). CDR3 coding DNA: TGTGCCAGTAGTGACCGGGGAGGATATGGCTACACCTTC. This translates into CASSDRGGYGYTF.

This clone was picked up a small number of times. This chain connects TRBV4-3 to TRBJ2-7, with D possibly being TRBD2 (7 bases). Trimming took off 3 bases at V and 6 bases at J, with 18 bases between the two ends. The CDR3 length is 15 residues. Germline CDR1 LGHNA, CDR2 YSLEER. The CDR3 loop reads CASSHTRGGMGEQYF. CDR3 coding DNA: TGCGCCAGCAGCCATACAAGGGGGGGAATGGGCGAGCAGTACTTC.

The J gene is TRBJ1-1, the V gene TRBV10-2; a possible D gene is TRBD1 (5 bases). This CDR3 has 17 residues. Looked up from germline, CDR1 is WSHSY and CDR2 is SAAADI. V lost 2 bases and J lost 5, with 21 bases in between. CDR3 sequence (DNA): TGCGCCAGCAGTGAGATCGGGGGTTCCCGGACAAGGACTGAAGCTTTCTTT. This codes for CASSEIGGSRTRTEAFF.

Concerning this clone: A junction boundary mismatches the germline segment, possibly from a read error. The rearrangement joins TRBV7-7 to TRBJ2-3, with 11 bases fitting TRBD2. CDR3 length equals 15 residues. Germline CDR1 reads SSHAT; CDR2 reads FNYEAQ (reference sequence). The CDR3 is CASSPLAGVPDTQYF. The CDR3 DNA sequence: TGTGCTAGCAGCCCACTAGCGGGAGTGCCAGATACGCAGTATTTT.

V usage is TRBV5-6 and J usage is TRBJ2-3; 7 bases align to TRBD2. V dropped 2 bases and J dropped 2; count of bases not matched to a gene: 8. Per germline, CDR1 SGHDT and CDR2 YYEEEE. This CDR3 contains 16 residues. CDR3 sequence (DNA): TGTGCCAGCAGCTTACGGAACGGGGGGACCACAGATACGCAGTATTTT. Its translation is CASSLRNGGTTDTQYF.

There are a few counts of this clone. V is TRBV5-6 and J is TRBJ1-2; 7 positions agree with TRBD1. Germline CDR1 SGHDT, CDR2 YYEEEE. This CDR3 comprises 16 residues. The junction had 8 bases not matched to a gene; V was cut back by 0 bases and J by 3 bases. The CDR3 loop is CASSLGAGTVYYGYTF. The CDR3 nucleotides are TGTGCCAGCAGCTTGGGTGCGGGGACAGTCTACTATGGCTACACCTTC.

The chain carries TRBV2 and TRBJ1-5; 7 bases align to TRBD1. CDR3 length: 15 residues. In germline, CDR1 is SNHLY, CDR2 FYNNEI. The ends lost 6 bases at V and 7 bases at J; junction bases unmatched: 12. DNA for the CDR3: TGTGCCAGCAGAATAAGGGACAGCCAGGGGCAGCCCCAGCATTTT. Amino acids: CASRIRDSQGQPQHF.

The chain carries TRBV11-2 and TRBJ2-2; TRBD1 is a possible D gene (6 bases). The CDR3 runs 16 residues. Germline loops: CDR1 SGHAT, CDR2 FQNNGV. Trimming cost V 5 bases and J 3 bases, with 16 bases left between them. The CDR3 region has the DNA TGTGCCAGCAGCCGCGGACAGATCGACTACACCGGGGAGCTGTTTTTT. This codes for CASSRGQIDYTGELFF.

This clone has just a few counts. A read error may produce the germline difference seen at one junction end. The chain links TRBV5-1 to TRBJ2-7; D is perhaps TRBD2 (5 bases). CDR1 and CDR2 (germline): SGHRS, YFSETQ. This CDR3 has 14 amino acids. Here the CDR3 reads CASSWGETRGEQYF. CDR3 coding DNA: TGTGCCAGCAGCTGGGGAGAGACACGGGGCGAGCAGTACTTC.

This clone was found a few times. The chain is built from TRBV21-1 and TRBJ2-2; TRBD1, the table's D call, was not compared with the DNA. TRBV21-1 corresponds to a pseudogene. CDR3 length: 16 residues. The CDR3 here is CASSSFAAGVTGELFF. The CDR3 coding sequence is TGTGCCAGCAGCTCGTTTGCCGCAGGGGTAACCGGGGAGCTGTTTTTT.

This chain connects TRBV19 to TRBJ2-5; TRBD2 matches 9 bases. CDR3 size: 16 residues. Germline lookup yields CDR1 LNHDA and CDR2 SQIVND (reference sequence). J lost 5 bases, V lost 3 bases, and 10 bases had no gene match. CDR3 coding DNA: TGTGCCAGTAGTATGAGATTAGCGGGAGTCGGGGAGACCCAGTACTTC. Translating it yields CASSMRLAGVGETQYF.

The chain combines TRBV4-3 with TRBJ2-3, with D unresolved. There are 15 residues in the CDR3. V lost 0 bases and J 4 bases, leaving 11 bases between the germline ends. Germline lookup yields CDR1 LGHNA and CDR2 YSLEER. CDR3 nucleotide sequence: TGCGCCAGCAGCCAAGAGTGGGCCTTGGCAGATACGCAGTATTTT. Its translation is CASSQEWALADTQYF.

The V and J genes are TRBV6-5 and TRBJ1-1; D is ambiguous. Germline V lookup: CDR1 MNHEY, CDR2 SVGAGI. Trimming stripped 9 bases from V and 1 base from J, with 9 bases between. There are 12 residues in the CDR3. The CDR3 DNA is TGTGCCAGTAGCGAGGGGAACACTGAAGCTTTCTTT. Amino acids: CASSEGNTEAFF.

The chain joins TRBV19 to TRBJ1-1; possibly TRBD1 for D (5 bases). CDR1 and CDR2 from the germline V gene are LNHDA and SQIVND (reference sequence). V lost 1 base to trimming and J lost 2 bases, with 14 bases between them. There are 16 residues in the CDR3. The CDR3 is CASSIGRQIPNTEAFF. The CDR3 nucleotides are TGTGCCAGTAGTATAGGGCGACAGATACCAAACACTGAAGCTTTCTTT.

The table lists this clone with a few counts. The chain uses TRBV30 and TRBJ1-2; TRBD1 agrees at 8 bases. Germline V gives CDR1 GTSNPN, CDR2 SVGIG (reference sequence). With 2 bases clipped from V and 7 bases from J, the junction kept 6 bases outside the gene matches. The CDR3 is 13 amino acids. The CDR3 nucleotides read TGTGCCTGGAGTCCAGGGGGCGGTCGTGGCTACACCTTC. It specifies CAWSPGGGRGYTF.

The V and J genes are TRBV19 and TRBJ1-2, with TRBD1 matching over 7 bases. The J segment lost 7 bases and the V segment lost 4 bases, leaving 15 bases of the junction unmatched. The CDR3 runs to 16 residues. Germline CDR1 and CDR2: LNHDA and SQIVND (reference sequence). The CDR3 DNA is TGTGCCAGTAGTAGGGATTACGGGACAGTAAGTGGTGGCTACACCTTC. It specifies CASSRDYGTVSGGYTF.

This clone was counted between two and nine times. CDR3 DNA: TGTGCCAGCAGCCCAGGGTTCAGTAAGCCCTACGAGCAGTACTTC. Translating it yields CASSPGFSKPYEQYF. J is TRBJ2-5 and V is TRBV7-8, with D possibly matching TRBD1 (5 bases). The end of the DNA aligns better with TRBJ2-7, so the J call may be wrong. CDR3 size: 15 residues. Germline V gene data show CDR1 as SGHVS and CDR2 as FQNEAQ.

This clone has just a few counts. Compared with germline, one end of the junction differs, possibly owing to a read error. The J gene is TRBJ2-1, the V gene TRBV7-2, with 8 bases matching TRBD2. Germline CDR1 and CDR2: SGHTA and FQGNSA. The CDR3 consists of 16 residues. For the CDR3, the DNA is TGCGCCAGCAGCCAAGAAGCGGGAGAACTCTACAATGAGCAGTTCTTC. Translating it yields CASSQEAGELYNEQFF.

This sequence joins TRBV9 and TRBJ2-5, with a tentative D call TRBD1 (5 bases). Trimming left V 0 bases short and J 1 base short, with 7 bases between. CDR1 is SGDLS and CDR2 is YYNGEE in the germline V gene. The CDR3 totals 14 residues. CDR3 nucleotides: TGTGCCAGCAGCGTAGAGGACACCCAAGAGACCCAGTACTTC. This encodes CASSVEDTQETQYF.